This TCR beta chain was found in a study of shared clonotypes between healthy human individuals. Germline V lookup: CDR1 SQVTM, CDR2 ANQGSEA. There are 14 residues in the CDR3. V was pared by 5 bases and J by 0 bases, with 5 bases of the junction left unmatched. Libraries were prepared by immunoSEQ multiplex PCR; TCRdb keeps only in-frame clonotypes and omits some of them. The sample lists over 1.5 million clones; 98% were seen once. Sequencing input: naive CD4+ T cells sorted from blood. Described subset: CD45RA+ positively selected. V usage is TRBV29-1 and J usage is TRBJ2-3, with 7 nucleotides matching TRBD2. This receptor was taken from a man in his thirties or forties in good health. CDR3 nucleotide sequence: TGCAGCGTTAGCCTAGCGGCCAGCACAGATACGCAGTATTTT. This sequence encodes CSVSLAASTDTQYF.